Many counts were recorded for the clone carrying this TCR beta chain. First-strand cDNA relied on TRAV- and TRBV-specific primers spanning alpha and beta chains. Amplification of TCRs used a constant-region primer and V-primer adapter for roughly 18 PCR cycles. TCRdb reprocessed the reads with MiXCR, giving one entry per CDR3 protein. The sample yields about 39,000 distinct CDR3 sequences, under 25% seen once. The sample comes from a study of low-dose radiotherapy and immunotherapy resistance in tumors. In the study overall: A total of 13 Gy over 26 weeks was given to Cohort 2 as 1 Gy per fraction every two weeks. Aspirin was taken orally by patients at 300 mg daily for four cycles from cycle 1 day 1. The patients were given nivolumab 240 mg every two weeks and ipilimumab 1 mg/kg every six weeks, through an intravenous route.

Time point of the sample: after trial treatment. Treatment defined: LDRT plus nivolumab, ipilimumab, low-dose cyclophosphamide and aspirin (RACIN trial). The germline V gene encodes CDR1 PRHDT and CDR2 FYEKMQ (reference sequence). Between the trimmed V and J ends, which lost 3 bases and 0 bases, there was a span of 15 bases. This CDR3 spans 16 amino acids. The receptor was derived from a female donor with ovarian cancer. V is TRBV13 and J is TRBJ2-7; weak D call: TRBD1 (5 bases). This specimen consisted of PBMCs, obtained after low-dose radiotherapy plus immunotherapy. CDR3 residues: CASSFSVGQASYEQYF. The CDR3 DNA sequence: TGTGCCAGCAGCTTCTCTGTGGGGCAGGCCTCCTACGAGCAGTACTTC. Full variable domain (rest looked up from reference TRBV13 and TRBJ2-7): AAGVIQSPRHLIKEKRETATLKCYPIPRHDTVYWYQQGPGQDPQFLISFYEKMQSDKGSIPDRFSAQQFSDYHSELNMSSLELGDSALYFCASSFSVGQASYEQYFGPGTRLTVT.